Shown below are 24 T cell receptor beta chains from a single sample sequenced in a study of CD8 T cells in Susac syndrome. RNA, at roughly 0.45 to 1 ug, was reverse transcribed with random hexamers. TCRdb re-analysed the immunoSEQ multiplex PCR reads in MiXCR, keeping a single row per CDR3 protein. The table includes roughly 150,000 distinct CDR3 sequences, 85% to 95% detected once. Specimen: CD8+ T cells from PBMCs. Every receptor here comes from a human donor with multiple sclerosis.

The J gene is TRBJ2-1, the V gene TRBV12-3 or TRBV12-4; 8 bases fit TRBD2. V gave up 8 bases and J gave up 6 bases; unmatched junction bases: 6. The CDR3 is 13 residues long. The CDR3 coding sequence is TGTGCCAGCTCTCGGGGGGGGCTCAATGAGCAGTTCTTC. Translating it yields CASSRGGLNEQFF.

This clonotype was seen once. The gene calls are TRBV27 and TRBJ2-1; weak D call: TRBD2 (6 bases). The germline gives CDR1 MNHEY, CDR2 SMNVEV (reference sequence). CDR3 length equals 14 residues. With 3 bases removed from V and 9 bases from J, the gap between germline ends came to 15 bases. The CDR3 sequence: CASSLYTRRGEQFF. CDR3 sequence (DNA): TGTGCCAGCAGTTTGTACACGAGGAGGGGTGAGCAGTTCTTC.

The rearrangement joins TRBV13 to TRBJ2-5; D gene ambiguous. Per the germline V gene, CDR1 is PRHDT and CDR2 is FYEKMQ (reference sequence). V shed 5 bases and J shed 2 bases, with 9 bases lying between them. The CDR3 loop spans 13 amino acids. CDR3 loop: CASSPRRQETQYF. The CDR3 DNA follows: TGTGCCAGCAGCCCGCGTCGGCAAGAGACCCAGTACTTC.

The chain is built from TRBV2 and TRBJ2-7, with 10 bases fitting TRBD1. Germline assignment: CDR1 SNHLY and CDR2 FYNNEI. Trimming at V came to 6 bases and at J to 6 bases, leaving 8 bases not matched to a gene. The CDR3 runs 14 residues. DNA for the CDR3: TGTGCCAGCAGGGGGACAGGGGCGAGGGGCGAGCAGTACTTC. This gives the protein CASRGTGARGEQYF.

This clonotype was picked up a small number of times. The chain recombines TRBV14 with TRBJ1-6; 10 bases fit TRBD1. The CDR3 is made up of 16 amino acids. Per germline, CDR1 SGHDN and CDR2 FVKESK. Germline trimming cut 3 bases from V and 12 bases from J; bases unmatched to any gene: 11. For the CDR3, the DNA is TGTGCCAGCAGCCAGGAAGGGACAGGGGCTTCGGTACCCCTCCACTTT. Translation: CASSQEGTGASVPLHF.

J is TRBJ2-1 and V is TRBV15; possible D gene TRBD1, 5 bases. The CDR3 contains 17 residues. Between the trimmed V and J ends, which lost 0 bases and 7 bases, there was a span of 19 bases. The V gene's germline CDR1 is LNHNV and CDR2 YYDKDF (reference sequence). The DNA of the CDR3 is TGTGCCACCAGCAGAGATGGGGCAGGCGGCATGGGGAATGAGCAGTTCTTC. Encoded protein: CATSRDGAGGMGNEQFF. Full variable domain (missing parts from reference TRBV15 and TRBJ2-1): DAMVIQNPRYQVTQFGKPVTLSCSQTLNHNVMYWYQQKSSQAPKLLFHYYDKDFNNEADTPDNFQSRRPNTSFCFLDIRSPGLGDTAMYLCATSRDGAGGMGNEQFFGPGTRLTVL.

The CDR3 sequence: CASTDRGRYTEAFF. DNA for the CDR3: TGTGCCAGCACGGACAGGGGACGGTACACTGAAGCTTTCTTT. The genes are TRBV19 and TRBJ1-1; 9 bases fit TRBD1. Per the germline V gene, CDR1 is LNHDA and CDR2 is SQIVND (reference sequence). The CDR3 extends over 14 amino acids. J lost 3 bases, V lost 9 bases, and 8 bases had no gene match.

This clonotype was seen more than once but under ten times. CDR3 in DNA: TGTGCCAGCAGTTTAGTAGGGGAAGAGACCCAGTACTTC. Translated: CASSLVGEETQYF. The rearrangement uses TRBV27 and TRBJ2-5; perhaps TRBD1 as D (5 bases). This CDR3 is 13 amino acids long. V lost 2 bases and J lost 3, with 7 bases in between. Per the germline V gene, CDR1 is MNHEY and CDR2 is SMNVEV (reference sequence).

The chain carries TRBV13 and TRBJ1-2, with a weak D call TRBD1 (5 bases). The CDR3 loop spans 14 amino acids. V was cut by 3 bases and J by 0 bases, with 8 bases left in between. Germline lookup yields CDR1 PRHDT and CDR2 FYEKMQ (reference sequence). In nucleotides, the CDR3 is TGTGCCAGCAGCTTCGGGACCTCTAACTATGGCTACACCTTC. Translation gives CASSFGTSNYGYTF.

The V and J genes are TRBV7-9 and TRBJ2-4; possibly TRBD1 for D (5 bases). Trimming cost V 5 bases and J 0 bases, with 11 bases left between them. Germline CDR1 and CDR2: SEHNR and FQNEAQ (reference sequence). The CDR3 runs to 15 residues. Here the CDR3 reads CASSLVQGAKNIQYF. Here the CDR3 DNA reads TGTGCCAGCAGCCTGGTCCAGGGAGCCAAAAACATTCAGTACTTC.

This chain links TRBV30 with TRBJ2-1, with 7 bases identical to TRBD2. The trim removed 5 bases at V and 4 bases at J, leaving 8 bases unmatched. CDR1 GTSNPN and CDR2 SVGIG come from the germline V gene (reference sequence). CDR3 length: 14 amino acids. The CDR3 DNA is TGTGCCTGGGGTCCACGGGGGGAATACAATGAGCAGTTCTTC. Translating gives CAWGPRGEYNEQFF.

In this sample, this clonotype turned up once. The chain joins TRBV30 to TRBJ2-7; no reliable D call. CDR1 and CDR2 (germline): GTSNPN, SVGIG (reference sequence). CDR3 length: 11 residues. The V end was cut by 3 bases, the J end by 1 base, with 4 bases between. The CDR3 loop is CAWRESYEQYF. DNA of the CDR3: TGTGCCTGGAGGGAATCCTACGAGCAGTACTTC.

The genes are TRBV20-1 and TRBJ2-7, with a weak D call TRBD1 (5 bases). Germline CDR1 is DFQATT and CDR2 is SNEGSKA (reference sequence). Between the trimmed V and J ends, which lost 4 bases and 0 bases, there was a span of 13 bases. This CDR3 contains 14 residues. DNA of the CDR3: TGCAGTGCTATCTCCGGGCAGGGCTCCTACGAGCAGTACTTC. Encoded protein: CSAISGQGSYEQYF.

The J gene is TRBJ1-1, the V gene TRBV6-5, with no clear D. The V end lost 2 bases, the J end lost 4 bases, and 8 bases lay between the germline ends. CDR3 length: 13 residues. Germline CDR1 is MNHEY and CDR2 is SVGAGI. The CDR3, as DNA: TGTGCCAGCAGTTACGGGCCCGTCACTGAAGCTTTCTTT. Translation gives CASSYGPVTEAFF.

V and J are TRBV6-1 and TRBJ1-1; D is undetermined. The CDR3 spans 16 residues. The germline V gene has CDR1 MNHNS and CDR2 SASEGT. The V end was cut by 6 bases, the J end by 4 bases, with 21 bases between. DNA of the CDR3: TGTGCCAGCAGCCTCCGGGAGCTAACGAGGTCCACTGAAGCTTTCTTT. Protein: CASSLRELTRSTEAFF.

The chain combines TRBV10-3 with TRBJ2-7; weak D call: TRBD2 (6 bases). The CDR3 consists of 11 residues. V lost 9 bases and J lost 7, with 13 bases in between. The germline V gene encodes CDR1 ENHRY and CDR2 SYGVKD. The DNA for the CDR3 is TGTGCCATTCTAGAGGCGGGGGAGCAGTACTTC. It translates to CAILEAGEQYF.

The rearrangement joins TRBV27 to TRBJ1-5; the match to TRBD1 covers 8 bases. V shed 4 bases, J shed 4 bases, and the junction held 15 bases outside the gene matches. CDR3 length: 18 amino acids. Germline CDR1 MNHEY, CDR2 SMNVEV (reference sequence). The CDR3 protein is CASSSSVVGTGVNQPQHF. The CDR3 DNA reads as TGTGCCAGCAGTTCATCTGTCGTTGGGACAGGTGTGAATCAGCCCCAGCATTTT.

This chain links TRBV5-6 with TRBJ2-1; D unclear. Per germline, CDR1 SGHDT and CDR2 YYEEEE. The CDR3 spans 15 residues. V lost 0 bases and J lost 4, with 11 bases in between. As DNA, the CDR3 is TGTGCCAGCAGCTTGGCCAGAACAGCTTACAATGAGCAGTTCTTC. Protein sequence: CASSLARTAYNEQFF.

The V gene is TRBV28, the J gene TRBJ2-7; TRBD2 agrees at 10 bases. The CDR3 is made up of 17 amino acids. Per germline, CDR1 MDHEN and CDR2 SYDVKM. The V and J ends lost 7 bases and 3 bases, in that order; junction bases with no gene match: 15. The CDR3 region is CASTRPRITSGDYEQYF. DNA of the CDR3: TGTGCCAGCACCCGTCCTCGTATTACTAGCGGGGACTACGAGCAGTACTTC.

In this sample, this clonotype turned up once. The gene calls are TRBV29-1 and TRBJ1-1, with 9 bases that match TRBD1. Trimming at V came to 6 bases and at J to 4 bases, leaving 6 bases not matched to a gene. This CDR3 contains 13 residues. CDR1 SQVTM and CDR2 ANQGSEA come from the germline V gene. The CDR3: CSVFSTGGTEAFF. In DNA form, the CDR3 reads TGCAGCGTGTTCTCGACAGGGGGCACTGAAGCTTTCTTT.

V usage is TRBV28 and J usage is TRBJ1-2; 8 bases are a match to TRBD1. Germline loops: CDR1 MDHEN, CDR2 SYDVKM. Germline trimming cut 4 bases from V and 4 bases from J; bases unmatched to any gene: 11. The CDR3 is made up of 16 amino acids. The CDR3 spells CASSSIDRGGGYGYTF. The CDR3 DNA reads as TGTGCCAGCAGTTCCATCGACAGGGGTGGCGGCTATGGCTACACCTTC.

Regarding this clonotype: The junction differs from germline at one of its ends, possibly a read error. The chain employs TRBV20-1 and TRBJ2-6; 7 positions agree with TRBD1. The CDR3 covers 16 residues. Germline V gene sequence: CDR1 DFQATT, CDR2 SNEGSKA (reference sequence). The CDR3 sequence: CSARDRGGSGANVLIF. The CDR3 DNA is TGCAGTGCTAGAGACCGAGGGGGCTCTGGGGCCAACGTCCTGATTTTC.

This sequence joins TRBV29-1 and TRBJ1-5, with D unclear. This CDR3 is built from 13 residues. The germline V gene encodes CDR1 SQVTM and CDR2 ANQGSEA. V lost 4 bases and J lost 1, with 8 bases in between. The CDR3 spells CSVVVHSNQPQHF. CDR3 DNA: TGCAGCGTTGTAGTACACAGCAATCAGCCCCAGCATTTT. Looking up the rest from reference TRBV29-1 and TRBJ1-5 gives the full variable domain: SAVISQKPSRDICQRGTSLTIQCQVDSQVTMMFWYRQQPGQSLTLIATANQGSEATYESGFVIDKFPISRPNLTFSTLTVSNMSPEDSSIYLCSVVVHSNQPQHFGDGTRLSIL.

V gene TRBV5-6 combines with J gene TRBJ1-1; D is uncertain. V was cut by 4 bases and J by 5 bases, with 15 bases left in between. This CDR3 is built from 14 residues. The germline V gene has CDR1 SGHDT and CDR2 YYEEEE. CDR3 sequence (DNA): TGTGCCAGCAGCCCGGGTGGCAGGCATACTGAAGCTTTCTTT. This gives the protein CASSPGGRHTEAFF.